This T cell receptor beta chain was obtained from a study of identical twins (dated by TCRdb to 2016 to 2017). Context from the whole study: The study deep-sequenced TCR alpha and beta repertoires from monozygotic twins, unrelated adults of various ages and cord blood to test whether fetal clonotypes persist. Replicate twin experiments were performed at different times using different library preparation protocols to rule out contamination. General conclusions and limits of the study: Conclusions relied on cross-sectional statistical analysis, since the same donors could not be followed over many years. A weaker excess of twin sharing was found in beta out-of-frame sequences because the signal-to-noise ratio was lowered by fewer shared sequences. Out-of-frame TCR alpha sharing in monozygotic twins was systematically underestimated by recombination models, whereas sharing between unrelated individuals was in agreement with the recombination models. Abundant cord blood beta clonotypes had fewer insertions, young adult naive repertoires showed a similar but weaker trend, and memory repertoires showed no such trend. Zero-insertion analyses could be partly confounded by invariant T cells such as MAIT and iNKT, though diverse VJ usage argued against such confounding for most clonotypes. Compared with coincidental sharing between unrelated individuals, out-of-frame TCR alpha sequences shared between twins had an excess of sequences with low generation probability.

The library was built by means of 5' RACE. The sequencer was an Illumina HiSeq 2000. Template switching introduced a universal primer binding site; the final cDNA contained a unique molecular identifier, enabling accurate counting of TCR cDNA molecules. Specific primers in the conserved constant-segment region were used to synthesize first-strand cDNA for the TCR alpha and beta chains. To control for contamination, every cDNA library was double barcoded, receiving both a SMART-Mk sample barcode and Illumina barcodes. Two successive PCR steps introduced TruSeq adapter sequences along with Illumina sample barcodes. The Illumina HiSeq platform was used with custom primers to sequence TCR alpha and beta cDNA libraries. On the authors' methods: MiGEC processed the raw reads to extract unique molecular identifiers, while MiXCR was used to determine the CDR3 positions. For each individual, recombination models were inferred using an EM algorithm with the repgenHMM and IGoR tools. The tcR package in R was used for shared clonotype analysis, with sharing normalized by the product of cloneset sizes. To study raw recombination without the effects of thymic and clonal selection, out-of-frame nonproductive sequences were analyzed. Through fastp at Q25 and MiXCR, TCRdb rebuilt clones from the public reads, retaining in-frame beta chains. Here each entry gathers all rows of one CDR3 protein and keeps the most common genes and DNA. These V and J calls originate from TCRdb's pipeline instead of the authors' own analysis. The sample data list about 660,000 distinct CDR3 sequences, and 8.6% of these were observed just once. The ten top clones hold around 0.98% of the sample.

All donors were healthy Caucasians. Three pairs of female monozygotic twins, all aged about 18 to 30 years, were included in the twin cohort. Peripheral blood mononuclear cells were used as the source from which RNA for TCR libraries was isolated. Including the terminal cysteine and phenylalanine, the CDR3 comprises 14 residues. The kept DNA is CDR3 alone, 42 bases in frame from the first base. As concerns this clonotype: This clone's antigen is unknown. A read error may account for a junction end that differs from germline.

Separately, the same data were catalogued under a study of yellow fever vaccine responses in identical twins. As that second paper reports: According to the authors, in identical twins the way T cells responded to vaccination appeared partly convergent and partly personalized. In identical twins, the study followed T cell clones that responded to the vaccine with precision.

The receptor chain draws on TRBV5-3 and TRBJ2-3; the D gene is perhaps TRBD1, from 5 matching bases. TRBV5-3 is an ORF, with its function uncertain. The receptor was derived from a woman aged 18 to 35 in good health. The sample taken for sequencing was PBMCs. The nucleotides are TGTGCCAGCAGCTCTGGGCCAGGGCCAGATACGCAGTATTTT. Translated, this is CASSSGPGPDTQYF.